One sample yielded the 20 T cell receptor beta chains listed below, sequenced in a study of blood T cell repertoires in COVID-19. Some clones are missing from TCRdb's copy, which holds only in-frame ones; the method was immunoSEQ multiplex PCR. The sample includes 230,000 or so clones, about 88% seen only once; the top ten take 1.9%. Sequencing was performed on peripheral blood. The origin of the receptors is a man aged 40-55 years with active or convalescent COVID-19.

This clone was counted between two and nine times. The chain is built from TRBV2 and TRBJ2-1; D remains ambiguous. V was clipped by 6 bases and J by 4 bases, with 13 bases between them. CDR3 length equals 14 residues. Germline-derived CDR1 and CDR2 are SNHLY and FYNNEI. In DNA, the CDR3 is TGTGCCAGCAGGTCGTTCTGGAGATACAATGAGCAGTTCTTC. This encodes CASRSFWRYNEQFF. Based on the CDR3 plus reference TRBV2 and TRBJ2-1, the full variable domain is EPEVTQTPSHQVTQMGQEVILRCVPISNHLYFYWYRQILGQKVEFLVSFYNNEISEKSEIFDDQFSVERPDGSNFTLKIRSTKLEDSAMYFCASRSFWRYNEQFFGPGTRLTVL.

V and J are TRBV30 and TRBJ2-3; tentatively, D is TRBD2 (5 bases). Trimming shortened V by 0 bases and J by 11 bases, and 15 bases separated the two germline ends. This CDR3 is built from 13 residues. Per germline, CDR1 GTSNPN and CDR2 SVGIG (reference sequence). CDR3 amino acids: CAWSVRGIIRQYF. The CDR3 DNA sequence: TGTGCCTGGAGTGTACGAGGGATCATCCGGCAGTATTTT.

As DNA, the CDR3 is TGTGCCAGCACCAAAGGGGGACAGTTTGGCCCGCAGTACTTC. This codes for CASTKGGQFGPQYF. The V and J genes are TRBV7-9 and TRBJ2-5; 7 nucleotides agree with TRBD1. V shed 7 bases and J 11 bases; nucleotides not matched to a gene: 16. Germline CDR1 reads SEHNR; CDR2 reads FQNEAQ (reference sequence). CDR3 length: 14 amino acids. The full variable domain, its missing parts supplied by reference TRBV7-9 and TRBJ2-5, is DTGVSQNPRHKITKRGQNVTFRCDPISEHNRLYWYRQTLGQGPEFLTYFQNEAQLEKSRLLSDRFSAERPKGSFSTLEIQRTEQGDSAMYLCASTKGGQFGPQYFGPGTRLLVL.

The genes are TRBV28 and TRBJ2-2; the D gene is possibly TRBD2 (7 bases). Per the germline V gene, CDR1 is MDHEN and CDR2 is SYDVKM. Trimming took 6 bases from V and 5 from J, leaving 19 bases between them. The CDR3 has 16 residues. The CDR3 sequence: CASRGGGLPRTGELFF. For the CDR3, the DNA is TGTGCCAGCAGAGGGGGGGGACTACCCAGGACCGGGGAGCTGTTTTTT.

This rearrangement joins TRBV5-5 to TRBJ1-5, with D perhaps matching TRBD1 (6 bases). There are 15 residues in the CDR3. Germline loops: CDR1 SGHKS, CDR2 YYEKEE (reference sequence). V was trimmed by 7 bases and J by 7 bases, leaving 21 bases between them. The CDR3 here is CASRLTQGPRQPQHF. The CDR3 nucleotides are TGTGCCAGCCGACTCACACAGGGCCCTCGCCAGCCCCAGCATTTT.

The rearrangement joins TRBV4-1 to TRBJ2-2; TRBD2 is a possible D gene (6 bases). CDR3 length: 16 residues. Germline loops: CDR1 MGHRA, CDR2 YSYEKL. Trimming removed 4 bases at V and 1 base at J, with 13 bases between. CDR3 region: CASSPYFGGNTGELFF. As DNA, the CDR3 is TGCGCCAGCAGCCCCTATTTCGGGGGGAACACCGGGGAGCTGTTTTTT.

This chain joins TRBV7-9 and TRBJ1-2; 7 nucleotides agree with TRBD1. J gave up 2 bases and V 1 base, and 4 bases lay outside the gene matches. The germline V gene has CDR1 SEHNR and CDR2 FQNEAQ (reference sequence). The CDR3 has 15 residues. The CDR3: CASSLGQGPNYGYTF. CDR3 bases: TGTGCCAGCAGCTTAGGACAGGGCCCGAACTATGGCTACACCTTC.

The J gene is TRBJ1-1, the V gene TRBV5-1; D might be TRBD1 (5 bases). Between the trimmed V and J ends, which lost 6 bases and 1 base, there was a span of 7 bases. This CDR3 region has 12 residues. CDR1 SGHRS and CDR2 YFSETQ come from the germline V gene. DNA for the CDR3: TGCGCCAGCAACACAGGGAACACTGAAGCTTTCTTT. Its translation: CASNTGNTEAFF.

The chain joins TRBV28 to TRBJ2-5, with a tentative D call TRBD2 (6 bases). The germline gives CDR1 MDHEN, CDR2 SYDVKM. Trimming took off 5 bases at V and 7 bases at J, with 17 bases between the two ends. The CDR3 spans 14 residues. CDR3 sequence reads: CASSPLEGVGTQYF. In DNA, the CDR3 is TGTGCCAGCAGTCCCTTGGAGGGAGTAGGGACCCAGTACTTC.

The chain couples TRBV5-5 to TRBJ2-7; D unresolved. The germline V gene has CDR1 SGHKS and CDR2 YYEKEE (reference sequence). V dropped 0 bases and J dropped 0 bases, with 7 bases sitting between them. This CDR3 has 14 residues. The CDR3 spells CASSLVQSSYEQYF. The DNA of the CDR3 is TGTGCCAGCAGCTTGGTACAAAGCTCCTACGAGCAGTACTTC.

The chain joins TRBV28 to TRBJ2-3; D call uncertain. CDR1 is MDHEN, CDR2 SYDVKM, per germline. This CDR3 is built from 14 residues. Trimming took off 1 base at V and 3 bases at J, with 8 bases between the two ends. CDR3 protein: CASSLLYRTDTQYF. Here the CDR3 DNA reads TGTGCCAGCAGTTTATTGTACCGGACAGATACGCAGTATTTT.

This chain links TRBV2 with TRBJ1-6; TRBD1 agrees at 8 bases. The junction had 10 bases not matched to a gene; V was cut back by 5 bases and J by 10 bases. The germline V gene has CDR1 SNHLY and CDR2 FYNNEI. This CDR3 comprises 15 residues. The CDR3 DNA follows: TGTGCCAGCAGTTCTGACAGGGGAAGAAAATCACCCCTCCACTTT. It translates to CASSSDRGRKSPLHF.

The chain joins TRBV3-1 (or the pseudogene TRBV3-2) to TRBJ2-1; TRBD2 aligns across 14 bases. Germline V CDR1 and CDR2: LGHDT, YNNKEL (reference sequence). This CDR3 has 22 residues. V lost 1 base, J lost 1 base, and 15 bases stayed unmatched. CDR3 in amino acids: CASSQAWGTSGRIRRSYNEQFF. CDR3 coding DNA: TGTGCCAGCAGCCAAGCGTGGGGGACTAGCGGGAGAATAAGGCGGTCCTACAATGAGCAGTTCTTC.

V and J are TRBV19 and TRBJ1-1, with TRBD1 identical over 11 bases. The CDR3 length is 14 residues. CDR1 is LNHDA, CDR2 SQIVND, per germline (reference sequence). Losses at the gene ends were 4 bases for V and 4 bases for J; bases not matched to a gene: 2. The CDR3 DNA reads TGTGCCAGTAGTACGGGACAGGGGGTCACTGAAGCTTTCTTT. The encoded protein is CASSTGQGVTEAFF.

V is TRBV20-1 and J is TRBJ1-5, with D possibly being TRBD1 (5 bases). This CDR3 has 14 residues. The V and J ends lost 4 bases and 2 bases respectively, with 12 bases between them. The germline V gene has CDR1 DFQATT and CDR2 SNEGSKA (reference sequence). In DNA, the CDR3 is TGCAGTGCTACTGACCCGGGGGGCAATCAGCCCCAGCATTTT. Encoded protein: CSATDPGGNQPQHF.

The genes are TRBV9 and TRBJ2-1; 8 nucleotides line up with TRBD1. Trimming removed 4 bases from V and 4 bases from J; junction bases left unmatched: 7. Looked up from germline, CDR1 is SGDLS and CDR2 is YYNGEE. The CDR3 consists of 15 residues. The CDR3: CASSIGTGAYNEQFF. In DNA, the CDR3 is TGTGCCAGCAGCATCGGGACAGGTGCTTACAATGAGCAGTTCTTC.

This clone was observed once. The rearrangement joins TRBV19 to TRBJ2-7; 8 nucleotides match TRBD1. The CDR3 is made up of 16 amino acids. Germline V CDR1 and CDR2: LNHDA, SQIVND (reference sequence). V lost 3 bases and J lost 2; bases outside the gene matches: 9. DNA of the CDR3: TGTGCCAGTAGTATCCGGACAGGGCGAATGGCCTACGAGCAGTACTTC. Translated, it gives CASSIRTGRMAYEQYF.

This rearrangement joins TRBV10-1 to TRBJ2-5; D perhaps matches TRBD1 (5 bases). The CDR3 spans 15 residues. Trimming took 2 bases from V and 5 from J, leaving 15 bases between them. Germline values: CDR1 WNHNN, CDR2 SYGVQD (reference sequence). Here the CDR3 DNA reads TGCGCCAGCAGTGAGGGTCTGGGGCCCACGGAGACCCAGTACTTC. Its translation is CASSEGLGPTETQYF.

The CDR3 loop reads CASSPRQRGQPQHF. DNA of the CDR3: TGTGCCAGCAGCCCGAGACAGAGAGGTCAGCCCCAGCATTTT. The chain couples TRBV27 to TRBJ1-5; possibly TRBD1 for D (5 bases). The CDR3 is 14 residues long. Looked up from germline, CDR1 is MNHEY and CDR2 is SMNVEV (reference sequence). V lost 6 bases to trimming and J lost 6 bases, with 15 bases between them.

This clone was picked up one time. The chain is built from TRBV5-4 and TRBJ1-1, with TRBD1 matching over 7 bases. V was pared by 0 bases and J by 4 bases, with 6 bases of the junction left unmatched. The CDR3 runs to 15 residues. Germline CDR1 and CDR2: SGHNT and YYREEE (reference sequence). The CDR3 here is CASSLALGTVTEAFF. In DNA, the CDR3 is TGTGCCAGCAGCTTGGCCTTAGGGACAGTCACTGAAGCTTTCTTT. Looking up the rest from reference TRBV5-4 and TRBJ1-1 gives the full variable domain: ETGVTQSPTHLIKTRGQQVTLRCSSQSGHNTVSWYQQALGQGPQFIFQYYREEENGRGNFPPRFSGLQFPNYSSELNVNALELDDSALYLCASSLALGTVTEAFFGQGTRLTVV.